This TCR beta chain was identified during a study of cytotoxic CD8 clonotypes in ibrutinib-treated CLL. Study as a whole: The cohort had 10 to 11 relapsed/refractory and fewer than 16 treatment-naive patients, 17 IGHV unmutated.

Study-level findings and limits: Researchers report that baseline clonality outpaced age-matched healthy donors and tracked circulating CD8+ T-cell counts.

V shed 2 bases and J 1 base; nucleotides not matched to a gene: 10. The CDR3 contains 19 residues. Profiled with immunoSEQ multiplex PCR; TCRdb holds only in-frame clones, not every one. Of approximately 350,000 clones detected, 67% appear once; the ten largest clones hold about 6.7%. This clone was observed once. The antigen remains unidentified. This material consisted of PBMCs, taken after 36 months of ibrutinib treatment. This TCR was sampled from a human donor with chronic lymphocytic leukemia. The chain recombines TRBV23-1 with TRBJ1-5; TRBD1 matches 11 bases. TRBV23-1 is labeled an ORF, and its function is uncertain. CDR3 amino acids: CASSQPRDRGSWSNQPQHF. The CDR3 DNA follows: TGCGCCAGCAGTCAACCCCGGGACAGGGGGTCGTGGAGCAATCAGCCCCAGCATTTT.